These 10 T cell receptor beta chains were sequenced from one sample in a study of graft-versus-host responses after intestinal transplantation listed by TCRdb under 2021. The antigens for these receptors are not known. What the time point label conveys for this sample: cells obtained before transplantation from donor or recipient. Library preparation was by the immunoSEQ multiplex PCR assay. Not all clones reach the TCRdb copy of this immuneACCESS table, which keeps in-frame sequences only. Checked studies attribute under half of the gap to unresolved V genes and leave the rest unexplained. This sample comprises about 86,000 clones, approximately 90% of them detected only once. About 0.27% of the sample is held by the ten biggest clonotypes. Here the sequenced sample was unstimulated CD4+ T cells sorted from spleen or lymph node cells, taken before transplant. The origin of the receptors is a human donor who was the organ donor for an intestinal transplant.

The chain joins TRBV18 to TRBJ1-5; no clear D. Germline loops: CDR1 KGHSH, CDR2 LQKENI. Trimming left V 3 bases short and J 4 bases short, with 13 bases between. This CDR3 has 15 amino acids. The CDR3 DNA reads TGTGCCAGCTCACCCGGCGCACAGAAAAATCAGCCCCAGCATTTT. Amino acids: CASSPGAQKNQPQHF.

The CDR3 region is CASSLAYAGGTYEQYF. Written as DNA, the CDR3 is TGTGCCAGCAGCTTAGCGTACGCGGGAGGGACCTACGAGCAGTACTTC. The chain carries TRBV7-2 and TRBJ2-7; 9 nucleotides align to TRBD2. Unmatched junction bases numbered 5, after V lost 0 bases and J lost 2 bases. The CDR3 is 16 residues long. Germline V gene sequence: CDR1 SGHTA, CDR2 FQGNSA.

CDR3 sequence (DNA): TGCGCCAGCATGCGTGCGGGAGGCACAGATACGCAGTATTTT. It translates to CASMRAGGTDTQYF. This chain joins TRBV10-2 and TRBJ2-3; 7 bases fit TRBD2. V dropped 7 bases and J dropped 1; count of bases not matched to a gene: 5. Germline V gene data show CDR1 as WSHSY and CDR2 as SAAADI. This CDR3 has 14 amino acids.

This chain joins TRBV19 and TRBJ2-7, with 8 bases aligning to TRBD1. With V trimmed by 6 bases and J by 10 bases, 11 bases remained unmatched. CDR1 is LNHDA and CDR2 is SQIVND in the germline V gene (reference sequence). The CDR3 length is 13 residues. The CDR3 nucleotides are TGTGCCAGTAGCACCGACAGGGGATTCGAACAGTACTTC. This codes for CASSTDRGFEQYF.

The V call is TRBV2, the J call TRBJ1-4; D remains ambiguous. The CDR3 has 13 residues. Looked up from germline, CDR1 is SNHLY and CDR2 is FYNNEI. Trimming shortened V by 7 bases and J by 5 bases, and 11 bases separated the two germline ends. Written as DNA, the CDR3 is TGTGCCAGCATCTCAGTTCCAAATGAAAAACTGTTTTTT. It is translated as CASISVPNEKLFF. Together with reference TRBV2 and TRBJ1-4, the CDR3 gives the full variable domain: EPEVTQTPSHQVTQMGQEVILRCVPISNHLYFYWYRQILGQKVEFLVSFYNNEISEKSEIFDDQFSVERPDGSNFTLKIRSTKLEDSAMYFCASISVPNEKLFFGSGTQLSVL.

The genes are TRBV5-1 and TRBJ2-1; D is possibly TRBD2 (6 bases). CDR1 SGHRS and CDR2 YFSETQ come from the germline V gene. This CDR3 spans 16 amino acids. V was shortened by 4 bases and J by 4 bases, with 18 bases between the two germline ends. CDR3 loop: CASSLTTGSRYNEQFF. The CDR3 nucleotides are TGCGCCAGCAGCCTAACAACCGGGAGTAGGTACAATGAGCAGTTCTTC.

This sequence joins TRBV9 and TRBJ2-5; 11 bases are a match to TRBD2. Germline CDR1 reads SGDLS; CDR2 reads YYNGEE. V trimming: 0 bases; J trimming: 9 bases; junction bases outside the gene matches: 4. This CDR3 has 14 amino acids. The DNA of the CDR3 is TGTGCCAGCAGCGTAGGACTAGCGGGGTGGGCCCAGTACTTC. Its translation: CASSVGLAGWAQYF.

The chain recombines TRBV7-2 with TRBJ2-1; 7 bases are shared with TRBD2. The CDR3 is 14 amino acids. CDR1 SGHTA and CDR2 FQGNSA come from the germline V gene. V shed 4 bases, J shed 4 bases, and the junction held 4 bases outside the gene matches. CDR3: CASSSRAGYNEQFF. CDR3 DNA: TGTGCCAGCAGCTCCAGAGCGGGGTACAATGAGCAGTTCTTC.

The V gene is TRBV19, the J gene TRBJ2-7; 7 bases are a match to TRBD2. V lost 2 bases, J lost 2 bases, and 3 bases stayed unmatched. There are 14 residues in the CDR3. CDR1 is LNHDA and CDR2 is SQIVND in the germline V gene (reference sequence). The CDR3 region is CASSIWGGTYEQYF. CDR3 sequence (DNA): TGTGCCAGTAGTATATGGGGGGGGACCTACGAGCAGTACTTC.

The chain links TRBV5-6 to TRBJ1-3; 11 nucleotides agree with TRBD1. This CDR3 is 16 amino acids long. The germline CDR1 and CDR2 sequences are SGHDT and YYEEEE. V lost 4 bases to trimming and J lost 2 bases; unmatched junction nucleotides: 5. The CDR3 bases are TGTGCCAGCAGCCCTGGACAGGGGGCGGCTGGAAACACCATATATTTT. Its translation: CASSPGQGAAGNTIYF.